The next 15 T cell receptor beta chains were all read from a single sample in a study of blood T cell repertoires in COVID-19. Libraries were prepared by immunoSEQ multiplex PCR; TCRdb keeps only in-frame clonotypes and omits some of them. The sample lists around 190,000 clones, around 80% occurring once. Sequencing was performed on peripheral blood. Receptor source: a man aged 70 or older with active or convalescent COVID-19.

The chain is built from TRBV15 and TRBJ2-7; possible D gene TRBD1, 8 bases. CDR1 LNHNV and CDR2 YYDKDF come from the germline V gene (reference sequence). The CDR3 covers 18 residues. Between the trimmed V and J ends, which lost 6 bases and 2 bases, there was a span of 26 bases. The CDR3: CATSRTAQGAGVAYEQYF. The CDR3 nucleotides read TGTGCCACCAGTCGGACCGCTCAGGGGGCGGGAGTGGCCTACGAGCAGTACTTC.

The chain recombines TRBV11-2 with TRBJ2-5; 9 bases are shared with TRBD1. The germline V gene has CDR1 SGHAT and CDR2 FQNNGV. The trim removed 1 base at V and 4 bases at J, leaving 4 bases unmatched. CDR3 length: 15 amino acids. Here the CDR3 reads CASSLGDRGRETQYF. CDR3 sequence (DNA): TGTGCCAGCAGCTTAGGTGACAGGGGGAGAGAGACCCAGTACTTC.

This clone was seen only once. The rearrangement links TRBV30 to TRBJ1-2; D unclear. In germline, CDR1 is GTSNPN, CDR2 SVGIG (reference sequence). The CDR3 has 12 residues. Deletions cut 0 bases from V and 2 bases from J, with 4 bases between. Here the CDR3 reads CAWSVANYGYTF. The CDR3 bases are TGTGCCTGGAGTGTAGCCAACTATGGCTACACCTTC.

The chain is built from TRBV3-1 (or the pseudogene TRBV3-2) and TRBJ2-4; no clear D. Germline assignment: CDR1 LGHDT and CDR2 YNNKEL (reference sequence). The CDR3 loop spans 14 amino acids. V shed 2 bases and J shed 0 bases, with 5 bases lying between them. CDR3 DNA: TGTGCCAGCAGCCAATCAGTAGCCAAAAACATTCAGTACTTC. Translation: CASSQSVAKNIQYF.

The genes are TRBV19 and TRBJ1-2; 7 bases line up with TRBD1. The CDR3 contains 13 residues. V dropped 8 bases and J dropped 4; count of bases not matched to a gene: 7. CDR1 is LNHDA and CDR2 is SQIVND in the germline V gene (reference sequence). In DNA form, the CDR3 reads TGTGCCAGTTCCTTGGGACAGATCTATGGCTACACCTTC. It is translated as CASSLGQIYGYTF.

The J gene is TRBJ2-5, the V gene TRBV15; no clear D gene. The ends were cut back, 4 bases at V and 1 base at J, with 10 bases in the middle. CDR1 is LNHNV and CDR2 is YYDKDF in the germline V gene (reference sequence). The CDR3 totals 14 residues. This CDR3 is CATSKFGVQETQYF. Written as DNA, the CDR3 is TGTGCCACCAGCAAGTTTGGAGTCCAAGAGACCCAGTACTTC.

This chain connects TRBV27 to TRBJ2-2; the match to TRBD1 covers 10 bases. This CDR3 contains 15 residues. Germline trimming cut 5 bases from V and 5 bases from J; bases unmatched to any gene: 5. In germline, CDR1 is MNHEY, CDR2 SMNVEV (reference sequence). CDR3 residues: CASSDRGLGTGELFF. In DNA form, the CDR3 reads TGTGCCAGCAGTGACAGGGGGCTCGGGACCGGGGAGCTGTTTTTT.

The V gene is TRBV6-5, the J gene TRBJ1-1; TRBD1 matches at 7 bases. Per germline, CDR1 MNHEY and CDR2 SVGAGI. The CDR3 covers 15 residues. V lost 5 bases and J lost 8; bases outside the gene matches: 14. Here the CDR3 reads CASSRSTGSDGEAFF. In DNA form, the CDR3 reads TGTGCCAGCAGTCGCTCGACAGGGTCCGATGGAGAAGCTTTCTTT.

This clone came up a few times. Here the CDR3 DNA reads TGTGCCAGCAGCGTAGGGCGGCCGGGAGATACGCAGTATTTT. Translation: CASSVGRPGDTQYF. The rearrangement uses TRBV9 and TRBJ2-3; D uncertain. The ends were cut back, 0 bases at V and 5 bases at J, with 10 bases in the middle. CDR1 and CDR2 (germline): SGDLS, YYNGEE. The CDR3 length is 14 residues.

The chain couples TRBV6-1 to TRBJ2-1; TRBD2 matches 15 bases. In germline, CDR1 is MNHNS, CDR2 SASEGT. The CDR3 runs to 18 residues. With 0 bases clipped from V and 9 bases from J, the junction kept 9 bases outside the gene matches. The CDR3 reads CASSEAFGGLAGGGEQFF. The CDR3 region has the DNA TGTGCCAGCAGTGAAGCATTCGGTGGACTAGCGGGGGGGGGTGAGCAGTTCTTC.

The rearrangement links TRBV4-3 to TRBJ1-5, with a tentative D call TRBD1 (6 bases). The CDR3 spans 16 residues. Germline loops: CDR1 LGHNA, CDR2 YSLEER. V was shortened by 1 base and J by 2 bases, with 12 bases between the two germline ends. The CDR3 protein is CASSQAWAGGNQPQHF. Here the CDR3 DNA reads TGCGCCAGCAGCCAAGCGTGGGCAGGGGGCAATCAGCCCCAGCATTTT.

This chain links TRBV19 with TRBJ2-2, with TRBD1 as a possible D gene (6 bases). CDR3 length: 14 residues. Trimming left V 2 bases short and J 5 bases short, with 9 bases between. CDR1 is LNHDA, CDR2 SQIVND, per germline (reference sequence). Here the CDR3 DNA reads TGTGCCAGTAGTATACCAGGACAGACCGGGGAGCTGTTTTTT. Protein: CASSIPGQTGELFF.

This clone showed up just once. The V gene is TRBV18, the J gene TRBJ2-3, with TRBD2 matching over 8 bases. Germline V gives CDR1 KGHSH, CDR2 LQKENI. The V and J ends lost 3 bases and 4 bases, in that order; junction bases with no gene match: 9. The CDR3 has 16 amino acids. DNA for the CDR3: TGTGCCAGCTCACCGTATTTAGCGGGAAATGCAGATACGCAGTATTTT. Amino acids: CASSPYLAGNADTQYF.

The V and J genes are TRBV6-6 and TRBJ1-1; 9 nucleotides agree with TRBD1. The junction had 2 bases not matched to a gene; V was cut back by 4 bases and J by 5 bases. The CDR3 spans 13 residues. Germline V lookup: CDR1 MNHNY, CDR2 SVGAGI (reference sequence). As DNA, the CDR3 is TGTGCCAGCAGTTCGGACAGGGGAACTGAAGCTTTCTTT. As protein: CASSSDRGTEAFF.

The CDR3 reads CASSFWGQGGVSQPQHF. CDR3 in DNA: TGCGCCAGCAGTTTTTGGGGACAGGGGGGAGTTAGTCAGCCCCAGCATTTT. The rearrangement uses TRBV10-1 and TRBJ1-5, with TRBD1 matching over 11 bases. The junction had 12 bases not matched to a gene; V was cut back by 5 bases and J by 6 bases. The CDR3 extends over 17 amino acids. The germline CDR1 and CDR2 sequences are WNHNN and SYGVQD (reference sequence).